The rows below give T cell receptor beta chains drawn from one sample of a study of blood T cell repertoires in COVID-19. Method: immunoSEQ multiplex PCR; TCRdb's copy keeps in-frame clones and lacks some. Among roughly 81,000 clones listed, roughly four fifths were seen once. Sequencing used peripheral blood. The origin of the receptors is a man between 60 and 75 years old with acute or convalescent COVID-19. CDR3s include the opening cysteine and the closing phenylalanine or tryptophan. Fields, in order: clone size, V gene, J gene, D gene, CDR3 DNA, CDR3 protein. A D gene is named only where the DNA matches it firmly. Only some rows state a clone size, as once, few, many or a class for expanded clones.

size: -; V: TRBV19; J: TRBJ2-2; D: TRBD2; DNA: TGTGCCAGTAAGGACCCCCTAGCGGGAGACACCGGGGAGCTGTTTTTT; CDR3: CASKDPLAGDTGELFF
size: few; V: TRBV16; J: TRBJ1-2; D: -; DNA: TGTGCCAGCAGCCAATCAGGCAGGAACTATGGCTACACCTTC; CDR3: CASSQSGRNYGYTF
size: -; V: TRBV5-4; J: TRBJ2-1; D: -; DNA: TGTGCCAGCAGCTTGTGGGCGGCTAGTGCCCGTGAGGGTGAGCAGTTCTTC; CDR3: CASSLWAASAREGEQFF
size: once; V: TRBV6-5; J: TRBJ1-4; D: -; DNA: TGTGCCAGCAGTTCTCAGGGGATCACACATGAAAAACTGTTTTTT; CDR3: CASSSQGITHEKLFF
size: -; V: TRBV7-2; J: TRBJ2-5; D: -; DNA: TGTGCCAGCAGCTTAGATCCGCAAGAGACCCAGTACTTC; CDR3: CASSLDPQETQYF
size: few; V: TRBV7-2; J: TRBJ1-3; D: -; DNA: TGTGCCAGCAGCTTTACAGCAACCGGAAACACCATATATTTT; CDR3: CASSFTATGNTIYF
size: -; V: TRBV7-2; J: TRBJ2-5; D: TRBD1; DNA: TGTGCCAGCAGCCTCGGGACAGGGGCCTCAGGAAAAGAGACCCAGTACTTC; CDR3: CASSLGTGASGKETQYF
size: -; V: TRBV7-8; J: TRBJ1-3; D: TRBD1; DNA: TGTGCCAGCAGCTCCGGACAGGGAGCTGGAAACACCATATATTTT; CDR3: CASSSGQGAGNTIYF
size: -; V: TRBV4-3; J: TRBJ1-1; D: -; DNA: TGCGCCAGCAGCCAAGAGAGGGCCGGCGTAGCTTTCTTT; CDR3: CASSQERAGVAFF
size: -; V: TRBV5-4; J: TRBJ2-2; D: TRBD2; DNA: TGTGCCAGCAGCGCGGGACTAGCGGGGGCGAACACCGGGGAGCTGTTTTTT; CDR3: CASSAGLAGANTGELFF
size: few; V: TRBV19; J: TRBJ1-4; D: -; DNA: TGTGCCAGTAGTACCATTAATGCCCGCGGTGAAAAACTGTTTTTT; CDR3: CASSTINARGEKLFF
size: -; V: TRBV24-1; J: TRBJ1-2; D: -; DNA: TGTGCCACCAGTGATCGGGGCCGGGACACTGGCTACACCTTC; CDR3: CATSDRGRDTGYTF
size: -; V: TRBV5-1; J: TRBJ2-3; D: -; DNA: TGCGCCAGCAGCTTGCCGGGGGAAGATACGCAGTATTTT; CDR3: CASSLPGEDTQYF
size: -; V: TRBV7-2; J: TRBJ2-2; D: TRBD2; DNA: TGTGCCAGCAGCTTAAGACTAGCCGACGCCGGGGAGCTGTTTTTT; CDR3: CASSLRLADAGELFF
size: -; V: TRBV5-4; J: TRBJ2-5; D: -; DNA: TGTGCCAGCAGCTTGGCGGGTGGGGAGACCCAGTACTTC; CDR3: CASSLAGGETQYF
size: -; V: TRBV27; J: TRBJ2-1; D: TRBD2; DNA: TGTGCCAGCAGTAGACCACATGCGGGAGACAATGAGCAGTTCTTC; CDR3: CASSRPHAGDNEQFF